Below are 26 T cell receptor beta chains sequenced from a single sample in a study of OX40 agonist ivuxolimab in advanced cancers. Using immunoSEQ multiplex PCR, the repertoire was profiled, and TCRdb retains in-frame clones only, with some absent. The sample shows over 75,000 clones, 90% of them seen only once. The specimen was CD4+ or CD8+ T cells sorted from blood, collected in a trial of the OX40 agonist ivuxolimab. Receptor source: an adult with an advanced solid tumor such as melanoma, head and neck, liver or kidney cancer.

This clone was detected a few times. The genes are TRBV28 and TRBJ1-2; TRBD1 matches at 9 bases. The CDR3 has 13 residues. With 8 bases clipped from V and 7 bases from J, the junction kept 8 bases outside the gene matches. Germline loops: CDR1 MDHEN, CDR2 SYDVKM. CDR3 sequence (DNA): TGTGCCAGCGGACAGGGGCCGAGGGGTGGCTACACCTTC. Amino acids: CASGQGPRGGYTF.

The gene calls are TRBV19 and TRBJ2-2, with 13 positions matching TRBD2. Germline CDR1 reads LNHDA; CDR2 reads SQIVND (reference sequence). Unmatched junction bases numbered 7, after V lost 2 bases and J lost 7 bases. CDR3 length equals 17 residues. The CDR3 loop is CASSIHSGLAGVGELFF. CDR3 nucleotide sequence: TGTGCCAGTAGTATACATAGTGGACTAGCGGGAGTCGGGGAGCTGTTTTTT.

This sequence joins TRBV6-1 and TRBJ2-3; D is ambiguous. The CDR3 totals 14 residues. CDR1 is MNHNS and CDR2 is SASEGT in the germline V gene. V was clipped by 1 base and J by 9 bases, with 14 bases between them. Written as DNA, the CDR3 is TGTGCCAGCAGTGAAGTAAGGGCCCGGCGCACGCAGTATTTT. Protein: CASSEVRARRTQYF.

The chain joins TRBV7-2 to TRBJ2-5; TRBD2 might be the D (5 bases). The CDR3 is 16 residues long. Germline assignment: CDR1 SGHTA and CDR2 FQGNSA. V was trimmed by 0 bases and J by 1 base, leaving 12 bases between them. CDR3 DNA: TGTGCCAGCAGCTTAGCGCTAACAGCGGTCCAAGAGACCCAGTACTTC. It is translated as CASSLALTAVQETQYF.

The chain links TRBV7-9 to TRBJ1-1; D is ambiguous. V lost 0 bases and J lost 2, with 10 bases in between. Per the germline V gene, CDR1 is SEHNR and CDR2 is FQNEAQ (reference sequence). This CDR3 contains 15 residues. CDR3 region: CASSLALYGNTEAFF. The CDR3 DNA follows: TGTGCCAGCAGCTTAGCGTTATACGGTAACACTGAAGCTTTCTTT.

The chain recombines TRBV11-3 with TRBJ2-1; the D gene is possibly TRBD2 (5 bases). Germline loops: CDR1 SGHNT, CDR2 YENEEA. V lost 2 bases and J lost 6, with 8 bases in between. The CDR3 contains 13 residues. CDR3 sequence: CASSLSLANEQFF. The CDR3 DNA is TGTGCCAGCAGCTTAAGTCTAGCCAATGAGCAGTTCTTC.

V usage is TRBV11-2 and J usage is TRBJ2-2; TRBD1 aligns across 8 bases. The CDR3 contains 13 residues. CDR1 and CDR2 from the germline V gene are SGHAT and FQNNGV. The V gene end was trimmed by 5 bases and the J gene end by 5 bases; junction bases not matched to a gene: 1. CDR3 sequence: CASSHRGTGELFF. CDR3 DNA sequence: TGTGCCAGCAGCCACAGGGGGACCGGGGAGCTGTTTTTT.

The chain combines TRBV4-1 with TRBJ2-2, with unresolved D. V was trimmed by 4 bases and J by 4 bases, leaving 10 bases between them. This CDR3 is built from 14 residues. Germline CDR1 reads MGHRA; CDR2 reads YSYEKL. CDR3 sequence: CASSPFVATGELFF. CDR3 nucleotides: TGCGCCAGCAGCCCCTTTGTTGCCACCGGGGAGCTGTTTTTT.

This chain uses TRBV18 with TRBJ2-3, with TRBD2 identical over 7 bases. V lost 3 bases, J lost 0 bases, and 9 bases stayed unmatched. CDR3 length equals 17 residues. Germline V gene data show CDR1 as KGHSH and CDR2 as LQKENI. The CDR3 here is CASSPLPDSGSTDTQYF. The CDR3 DNA reads TGTGCCAGCTCACCCCTCCCGGATAGCGGGAGCACAGATACGCAGTATTTT.

The chain has TRBV11-2 and TRBJ2-2; maybe TRBD1 (5 bases). The ends were cut back, 7 bases at V and 1 base at J, with 10 bases in the middle. The CDR3 runs to 14 residues. The germline V gene has CDR1 SGHAT and CDR2 FQNNGV. CDR3 nucleotides: TGTGCCAGCAATAGACAGCGGAACACCGGGGAGCTGTTTTTT. This sequence encodes CASNRQRNTGELFF.

The CDR3 sequence: CASSLGVNSGNTIYF. In DNA form, the CDR3 reads TGTGCCAGCTCACTGGGAGTAAACTCTGGAAACACCATATATTTT. The chain carries TRBV18 and TRBJ1-3; no definite D call. From germline, CDR1 is KGHSH and CDR2 LQKENI. V lost 4 bases and J lost 0, with 10 bases in between. This CDR3 contains 15 residues. Complete variable domain (other parts from reference TRBV18 and TRBJ1-3): NAGVMQNPRHLVRRRGQEARLRCSPMKGHSHVYWYRQLPEEGLKFMVYLQKENIIDESGMPKERFSAEFPKEGPSILRIQQVVRGDSAAYFCASSLGVNSGNTIYFGEGSWLTVV.

The V gene is TRBV7-2, the J gene TRBJ2-7; no clear D gene. This CDR3 is 16 amino acids long. Trimming shortened V by 2 bases and J by 4 bases, and 18 bases separated the two germline ends. Germline CDR1 is SGHTA and CDR2 is FQGNSA. The CDR3 region has the DNA TGTGCCAGCAGCTTAATCGGAACACGCGTCGGGTACGAGCAGTACTTC. Its protein product is CASSLIGTRVGYEQYF. The complete variable domain, with remaining parts taken from reference TRBV7-2 and TRBJ2-7, reads GAGVSQSPSNKVTEKGKDVELRCDPISGHTALYWYRQSLGQGLEFLIYFQGNSAPDKSGLPSDRFSAERTGGSVSTLTIQRTQQEDSAVYLCASSLIGTRVGYEQYFGPGTRLTVT.

V usage is TRBV18 and J usage is TRBJ1-1, with D possibly TRBD1 on 5 matching bases. Trimming left V 5 bases short and J 1 base short, with 14 bases between. The CDR3 covers 15 residues. Looked up from germline, CDR1 is KGHSH and CDR2 is LQKENI. The CDR3 loop is CASSLQRGENTEAFF. The DNA of the CDR3 is TGTGCCAGCTCATTACAACGAGGGGAGAACACTGAAGCTTTCTTT.

The V and J genes are TRBV7-3 and TRBJ2-1; TRBD1 matches 8 bases. V was clipped by 6 bases and J by 0 bases; unmatched bases: 7. Germline CDR1 and CDR2: SGHTA and FQGTGA. This CDR3 contains 16 residues. This CDR3 reads CASSPRQGSSYNEQFF. CDR3 sequence (DNA): TGTGCCAGCAGTCCCAGACAGGGGAGCTCCTACAATGAGCAGTTCTTC.

This sequence joins TRBV5-1 and TRBJ2-7, with D uncertain. V lost 7 bases to trimming and J lost 0 bases, with 14 bases between them. This CDR3 is built from 14 residues. Germline assignment: CDR1 SGHRS and CDR2 YFSETQ. DNA for the CDR3: TGCGCCAGCTCTTTTCAGGAGAGCTCCTACGAGCAGTACTTC. Translation: CASSFQESSYEQYF.

The rearrangement joins TRBV11-3 to TRBJ2-2; no reliable D call. This CDR3 is built from 14 residues. V lost 5 bases and J lost 2, with 9 bases in between. Germline lookup yields CDR1 SGHNT and CDR2 YENEEA. The CDR3 DNA reads TGTGCCAGCAGCCGTGCCCAAAACACCGGGGAGCTGTTTTTT. Translated: CASSRAQNTGELFF.

Concerning this clone itself: The sample carries other DNA sequences with the same CDR3. The CDR3 nucleotides are TGTGCCAGCTCACCCTATTCAGGGGCGGATGAGCAGTTCTTC. Translation gives CASSPYSGADEQFF. V usage is TRBV18 and J usage is TRBJ2-1, with D possibly TRBD1 on 6 matching bases. Germline values: CDR1 KGHSH, CDR2 LQKENI. The V end lost 3 bases, the J end lost 8 bases, and 14 bases lay between the germline ends. The CDR3 has 14 amino acids.

The chain couples TRBV27 to TRBJ2-7; 8 bases agree with TRBD1. The V segment lost 6 bases and the J segment 5 bases; nucleotides outside the gene matches: 12. Germline CDR1 is MNHEY and CDR2 is SMNVEV (reference sequence). This CDR3 contains 15 residues. The CDR3 loop reads CASRRQGTHRDEQYF. CDR3 in DNA: TGTGCCAGCAGGCGACAGGGGACCCATCGGGACGAGCAGTACTTC.

This rearrangement joins TRBV11-3 to TRBJ2-3; 9 positions match TRBD1. The CDR3 has 16 amino acids. The germline V gene has CDR1 SGHNT and CDR2 YENEEA. V was pared by 5 bases and J by 2 bases, with 8 bases of the junction left unmatched. CDR3 in amino acids: CASSRGQGIFTDTQYF. CDR3 coding DNA: TGTGCCAGCAGCAGAGGACAGGGGATATTCACAGATACGCAGTATTTT. The variable domain in full, completed from reference TRBV11-3 and TRBJ2-3, reads EAGVVQSPRYKIIEKKQPVAFWCNPISGHNTLYWYLQNLGQGPELLIRYENEEAVDDSQLPKDRFSAERLKGVDSTLKIQPAELGDSAVYLCASSRGQGIFTDTQYFGPGTRLTVL.

The V and J genes are TRBV13 and TRBJ2-3, with TRBD2 identical over 16 bases. This CDR3 comprises 17 residues. Germline-derived CDR1 and CDR2 are PRHDT and FYEKMQ (reference sequence). The J segment lost 4 bases and the V segment lost 3 bases, leaving 4 bases of the junction unmatched. CDR3 sequence (DNA): TGTGCCAGCAGCTTCGGGACTAGCGGGAGGGCTGCAGATACGCAGTATTTT. Protein product: CASSFGTSGRAADTQYF.

This clone has more than one count but fewer than ten. This chain joins TRBV6-1 and TRBJ1-5; possibly TRBD1 for D (5 bases). This CDR3 is 19 amino acids long. In germline, CDR1 is MNHNS, CDR2 SASEGT. Trimming took off 0 bases at V and 4 bases at J, with 22 bases between the two ends. This CDR3 is CASSEAPQGWYMRNQPQHF. The DNA for the CDR3 is TGTGCCAGCAGTGAAGCACCGCAGGGATGGTATATGCGGAATCAGCCCCAGCATTTT.

V is TRBV27 and J is TRBJ2-6; TRBD2 matches 11 bases. The CDR3 runs to 16 residues. After removal of 7 bases from V and 2 bases from J, the junction contained 4 bases not matched to a gene. Germline V CDR1 and CDR2: MNHEY, SMNVEV (reference sequence). CDR3 DNA sequence: TGTGCCAGCAATAGCGGGAGGGCCGCTGGGGCCAACGTCCTGACTTTC. This gives the protein CASNSGRAAGANVLTF.

The rearrangement uses TRBV5-6 and TRBJ1-5, with TRBD1 identical over 10 bases. CDR3 length: 16 amino acids. In germline, CDR1 is SGHDT, CDR2 YYEEEE. V lost 4 bases and J lost 3; bases outside the gene matches: 7. CDR3 DNA: TGTGCCAGCAGCCCTGGGACAGGGGACCCCAATCAGCCCCAGCATTTT. Amino acids: CASSPGTGDPNQPQHF.

The chain carries TRBV10-3 and TRBJ2-2, with a tentative D call TRBD2 (6 bases). V shed 6 bases and J shed 5 bases, with 7 bases lying between them. The CDR3 length is 12 residues. Germline CDR1 reads ENHRY; CDR2 reads SYGVKD. CDR3 coding DNA: TGTGCCATCAGGGGGGGTACCGGGGAGCTGTTTTTT. It codes for CAIRGGTGELFF.

This chain joins TRBV5-4 and TRBJ2-1, with D unresolved. There are 15 residues in the CDR3. V lost 4 bases and J 0 bases, leaving 11 bases between the germline ends. Germline values: CDR1 SGHNT, CDR2 YYREEE (reference sequence). Here the CDR3 DNA reads TGTGCCAGCAGCCTCACTACCCCCTCCTACAATGAGCAGTTCTTC. The encoded protein is CASSLTTPSYNEQFF.

J is TRBJ2-5 and V is TRBV7-8; 7 nucleotides line up with TRBD1. Looked up from germline, CDR1 is SGHVS and CDR2 is FQNEAQ. This CDR3 has 14 amino acids. V shed 5 bases and J 1 base; nucleotides not matched to a gene: 4. This CDR3 reads CASSPRQGQETQYF. The CDR3 region has the DNA TGTGCCAGCAGCCCTCGACAGGGCCAAGAGACCCAGTACTTC.